This TCR beta chain stems from a study of control samples from healthy donors and cancer patients. The V segment lost 0 bases and the J segment 5 bases; nucleotides outside the gene matches: 4. CDR3 length equals 14 residues. Germline V gene data show CDR1 as KGHSH and CDR2 as LQKENI. Generated by immunoSEQ multiplex PCR, the TCRdb table keeps only in-frame clones and is missing some. There are roughly 58,000 clones in the sample; around 87% occur only once, and about an eighth lies in the top ten. The source material was PBMCs. This TCR came from a woman between 55 and 75 years old with lung cancer. The chain couples TRBV18 to TRBJ2-7; 7 positions agree with TRBD1. CDR3 region: CASSPPTGSNEQYF. The DNA for the CDR3 is TGTGCCAGCTCACCACCGACAGGGAGCAACGAGCAGTACTTC.